This T cell receptor beta chain was sequenced for a study of Ad26.COV2.S vaccination and SARS-CoV-2 variants. Measured with immunoSEQ multiplex PCR; TCRdb has only the in-frame clones, and not every one. The sample has a few hundred thousand clones; 70% to 90% are singletons. CDR1 SQVTM and CDR2 ANQGSEA come from the germline V gene. The length of the CDR3 is 13 residues. The germline V and J ends were trimmed by 6 bases and 11 bases, with 19 bases remaining between them. Treatment: some 20 received Ad26.COV2.S at low or high dose, single or two shots; several received placebo; per-sample allocation not given. Specimen acquisition occurred on day 63 following the initial vaccine or placebo injection.

The chain couples TRBV29-1 to TRBJ1-4; maybe TRBD1 (5 bases). The clonotype comes from a person between 18 and 59 years old who received the Ad26.COV2.S COVID-19 vaccine or a placebo. The source material was peripheral blood, sampled in a trial of Ad26.COV2.S vaccine versus placebo. The CDR3 loop is CSVAQVSVDKLFF. As DNA, the CDR3 is TGCAGCGTGGCACAGGTGTCGGTTGACAAACTGTTTTTT.